This entry lists 3 T cell receptor beta chains sequenced from one sample in a study of blood T cells in healthy people across ages. Next came a second PCR, run for roughly 6 to 11 cycles, which used a sample-barcoded 5' primer along with a J-beta primer mix. TCRdb re-called the 5' RACE reads through MiXCR, storing one row per CDR3 protein. The repertoire has about 800,000 distinct CDR3 sequences, 58% of them found once; the top ten carry around 22%. Sequencing input: blood. The receptors shown here come from a man aged 30-40 years in good health.

The V call is TRBV4-3, the J call TRBJ1-2; D gene ambiguous. Germline CDR1 is LGHNA and CDR2 is YSLEER. This CDR3 spans 16 amino acids. Trimming stripped 0 bases from V and 0 bases from J, with 11 bases between. The CDR3 DNA follows: TGCGCCAGCAGCCAAGATGCAACCGGATCTAACTATGGCTACACCTTC. Protein sequence: CASSQDATGSNYGYTF.

The CDR3 sequence: CASSRDKTGGPNGYTF. The CDR3 coding sequence is TGTGCCAGCAGCCGAGACAAAACAGGGGGCCCTAACGGCTACACCTTC. V usage is TRBV7-2 and J usage is TRBJ1-2, with 9 positions matching TRBD1. There are 16 residues in the CDR3. CDR1 is SGHTA, CDR2 FQGNSA, per germline. The V segment lost 5 bases and the J segment 8 bases; nucleotides outside the gene matches: 15.

The chain carries TRBV4-1 and TRBJ2-3; 14 nucleotides agree with TRBD2. V was clipped by 3 bases and J by 5 bases; unmatched bases: 7. The CDR3 covers 17 residues. Germline CDR1 MGHRA, CDR2 YSYEKL. CDR3 loop: CASSQGGLAGGQDTQYF. The CDR3 DNA reads TGCGCCAGCAGCCAGGGCGGACTAGCGGGGGGTCAAGATACGCAGTATTTT.